The 23 T cell receptor beta chains reported below all come from one sample, sequenced in a study of blood T cell repertoires in COVID-19. Assay used: immunoSEQ multiplex PCR; TCRdb lists only in-frame clones, some missing. Here the sample spans about 140,000 clones, 80% to 85% being singletons. Sequencing was performed on PBMCs or T cells enriched from blood (not recorded which). The receptors here all came from a man aged 35 to 55 with acute COVID-19.

The chain links TRBV5-8 to TRBJ1-4; TRBD1 is a possible D gene (6 bases). There are 14 residues in the CDR3. V gave up 2 bases and J gave up 10 bases, with 15 bases separating them. Germline CDR1 SGHTS, CDR2 YDEGEE. The DNA for the CDR3 is TGTGCCAGCAGCTTAGTGACAGGTTCGCGAAAACTGTTTTTT. It encodes CASSLVTGSRKLFF.

The V gene is TRBV7-2, the J gene TRBJ2-6; D unresolved. The germline CDR1 and CDR2 sequences are SGHTA and FQGNSA. With 5 bases removed from V and 0 bases from J, the gap between germline ends came to 5 bases. CDR3 length equals 14 residues. CDR3 coding DNA: TGTGCCAGCAGCCCCTTCTCTGGGGCCAACGTCCTGACTTTC. Protein sequence: CASSPFSGANVLTF.

V and J are TRBV19 and TRBJ1-5, with D unclear. V lost 7 bases, J lost 0 bases, and 7 bases lay in between. In germline, CDR1 is LNHDA, CDR2 SQIVND (reference sequence). The CDR3 length is 13 residues. CDR3 loop: CASMEGSNQPQHF. The CDR3 nucleotides are TGTGCCAGTATGGAGGGTAGCAATCAGCCCCAGCATTTT.

This clone is a singleton in its sample. The J gene is TRBJ1-5, the V gene TRBV7-2; tentatively, D is TRBD1 (5 bases). The CDR3 length is 13 residues. The ends were cut back, 7 bases at V and 9 bases at J, with 16 bases in the middle. CDR1 and CDR2 (germline): SGHTA, FQGNSA. CDR3 residues: CASTAGPLRPQHF. In DNA form, the CDR3 reads TGTGCCAGCACCGCAGGGCCACTCCGGCCCCAGCATTTT.

The rearrangement uses TRBV5-5 and TRBJ1-2; 10 bases fit TRBD1. J lost 8 bases, V lost 6 bases, and 19 bases had no gene match. From germline, CDR1 is SGHKS and CDR2 YYEKEE (reference sequence). The CDR3 length is 17 residues. The CDR3, as DNA: TGTGCCAGCAACCCGATCGGGACAGGGGCCCCCCGGGCCGGCTACACCTTC. Translation: CASNPIGTGAPRAGYTF.

The chain recombines TRBV9 with TRBJ2-2; 11 nucleotides agree with TRBD2. With 0 bases clipped from V and 3 bases from J, the junction kept 13 bases outside the gene matches. The CDR3 sequence is 20 residues long. Per germline, CDR1 SGDLS and CDR2 YYNGEE. CDR3 bases: TGTGCCAGCAGCGTAGGTCCCCGCTTCGGACTAGCGGGCCACACCGGGGAGCTGTTTTTT. It is translated as CASSVGPRFGLAGHTGELFF. The full variable domain, with the rest looked up from reference TRBV9 and TRBJ2-2, is DSGVTQTPKHLITATGQRVTLRCSPRSGDLSVYWYQQSLDQGLQFLIQYYNGEERAKGNILERFSAQQFPDLHSELNLSSLELGDSALYFCASSVGPRFGLAGHTGELFFGEGSRLTVL.

This clone was counted a single time. The V gene is TRBV7-2, the J gene TRBJ2-2, with TRBD2 matching 12 bases. The trim removed 0 bases at V and 7 bases at J, leaving 18 bases unmatched. Per the germline V gene, CDR1 is SGHTA and CDR2 is FQGNSA. This CDR3 has 21 amino acids. The CDR3 DNA reads as TGTGCCAGCAGCTTAGCGCGCAGGACTAGCGGGGACTCGGAAACCGGCGGGGAGCTGTTTTTT. The encoded protein is CASSLARRTSGDSETGGELFF. Full variable domain (outside the CDR3, taken from reference TRBV7-2 and TRBJ2-2): GAGVSQSPSNKVTEKGKDVELRCDPISGHTALYWYRQSLGQGLEFLIYFQGNSAPDKSGLPSDRFSAERTGGSVSTLTIQRTQQEDSAVYLCASSLARRTSGDSETGGELFFGEGSRLTVL.

This clone occurred a few times. The chain links TRBV19 to TRBJ2-1; the match to TRBD1 covers 9 bases. The junction had 4 bases not matched to a gene; V was cut back by 1 base and J by 3 bases. From germline, CDR1 is LNHDA and CDR2 SQIVND (reference sequence). There are 16 residues in the CDR3. The CDR3 loop reads CASSIGTGGNYNEQFF. CDR3 DNA sequence: TGTGCCAGTAGTATAGGTACAGGGGGCAACTACAATGAGCAGTTCTTC.

This chain links TRBV3-1 (or the pseudogene TRBV3-2) with TRBJ2-1, with no clear D. The V and J ends lost 1 base and 5 bases respectively, with 6 bases between them. Germline V gene sequence: CDR1 LGHDT, CDR2 YNNKEL (reference sequence). The CDR3 length is 13 residues. The CDR3 sequence: CASSQGPNNEQFF. In DNA form, the CDR3 reads TGTGCCAGCAGCCAAGGGCCCAACAATGAGCAGTTCTTC.

The chain recombines TRBV11-2 with TRBJ2-3, with TRBD2 matching 15 bases. V was clipped by 5 bases and J by 2 bases; unmatched bases: 5. Per the germline V gene, CDR1 is SGHAT and CDR2 is FQNNGV. The CDR3 runs 17 residues. Written as DNA, the CDR3 is TGTGCCAGCAGCCCACGGACTAGCGGGAGGGACACAGATACGCAGTATTTT. The encoded protein is CASSPRTSGRDTDTQYF.

The chain carries TRBV1 and TRBJ1-6. TRBV1 is described as a pseudogene. The CDR3 consists of 14 residues. CDR3 bases: TGCACCAGCAGCCTGTACCTCGAGGGATCACCCCTCCACTTT. Encoded protein: CTSSLYLEGSPLHF.

The chain employs TRBV7-9 and TRBJ1-2; D remains ambiguous. The CDR3 sequence is 12 residues long. The germline V and J ends were trimmed by 5 bases and 6 bases, with 10 bases remaining between them. The germline V gene encodes CDR1 SEHNR and CDR2 FQNEAQ (reference sequence). Here the CDR3 reads CASSLDRDGYTF. The DNA of the CDR3 is TGTGCCAGCAGCCTTGATCGGGATGGCTACACCTTC.

This clone was recorded only once. The chain employs TRBV5-4 and TRBJ1-2; 8 bases fit TRBD1. The CDR3 extends over 13 amino acids. CDR1 SGHNT and CDR2 YYREEE come from the germline V gene (reference sequence). Trimming cost V 4 bases and J 8 bases; bases outside gene matches: 7. Written as DNA, the CDR3 is TGTGCCAGCAGCCCCCCGGACAGGGAAGGCTACACCTTC. Amino acid sequence: CASSPPDREGYTF.

This clone has more than one count but fewer than ten. V gene TRBV18 combines with J gene TRBJ2-1, with TRBD2 matching over 13 bases. This CDR3 comprises 16 residues. Germline CDR1 reads KGHSH; CDR2 reads LQKENI. V gave up 2 bases and J gave up 8 bases; unmatched junction bases: 6. The CDR3 reads CASSPFGTSGVDEQFF. CDR3 sequence (DNA): TGTGCCAGCTCACCATTCGGGACTAGCGGGGTAGATGAGCAGTTCTTC.

The chain recombines TRBV4-1 with TRBJ2-3; the D gene is possibly TRBD1 (5 bases). V lost 5 bases and J 3 bases, leaving 18 bases between the germline ends. CDR3 size: 16 residues. Per the germline V gene, CDR1 is MGHRA and CDR2 is YSYEKL. CDR3: CASSSGGLQVTDTQYF. The CDR3 nucleotides read TGCGCCAGCAGCTCTGGTGGGCTACAGGTTACAGATACGCAGTATTTT.

The chain has TRBV11-3 and TRBJ2-1; D call uncertain. Germline V lookup: CDR1 SGHNT, CDR2 YENEEA. This CDR3 region has 16 residues. V shed 1 base and J shed 7 bases, with 17 bases lying between them. The CDR3 reads CASSLGGHYPRNEQFF. In DNA form, the CDR3 reads TGTGCCAGCAGCTTAGGTGGTCACTACCCTCGGAATGAGCAGTTCTTC.

V is TRBV21-1 and J is TRBJ1-2. TRBV21-1 is given as a pseudogene. The CDR3 has 15 residues. The CDR3 nucleotides are TGTGCCAGCAGCAAAGGGGTTTCGGGGGTCAACGGCTACACCTTC. It encodes CASSKGVSGVNGYTF.

With respect to this clone: An end of the junction differs from the germline gene, which may be a read error. V gene TRBV11-3 combines with J gene TRBJ2-5, with 10 bases matching TRBD2. The CDR3 has 15 amino acids. Per the germline V gene, CDR1 is SGHNT and CDR2 is YENEEA. The DNA of the CDR3 is TGTGCCAGCAGCTCAGGACTAGCGGAGCAAGAGACTCAGTACTTC. It codes for CASSSGLAEQETQYF.

CDR3 residues: CASSFDPDRETGELFF. Written as DNA, the CDR3 is TGTGCCAGCAGTTTCGACCCGGACAGGGAGACCGGGGAGCTGTTTTTT. The chain couples TRBV28 to TRBJ2-2; 8 positions match TRBD1. The junction had 8 bases not matched to a gene; V was cut back by 3 bases and J by 5 bases. Germline CDR1 and CDR2: MDHEN and SYDVKM. This CDR3 region has 16 residues.

The chain combines TRBV6-1 with TRBJ1-3; 7 bases align to TRBD1. V was clipped by 6 bases and J by 3 bases; unmatched bases: 5. CDR1 and CDR2 (germline): MNHNS, SASEGT. The CDR3 is 14 amino acids. In nucleotides, the CDR3 is TGTGCCAGCAGCCCCTGGGACAGTGGAAACACCATATATTTT. Amino acid sequence: CASSPWDSGNTIYF.

This rearrangement joins TRBV4-1 to TRBJ1-1, with D unclear. Germline V gene data show CDR1 as MGHRA and CDR2 as YSYEKL. The CDR3 sequence is 14 residues long. Trimming stripped 4 bases from V and 0 bases from J, with 9 bases between. Here the CDR3 reads CASSLQTVNTEAFF. The CDR3 DNA reads as TGCGCCAGCAGCCTACAGACGGTGAACACTGAAGCTTTCTTT.

The chain is built from TRBV7-2 and TRBJ2-5, with 8 nucleotides matching TRBD2. The germline CDR1 and CDR2 sequences are SGHTA and FQGNSA. Losses at the gene ends were 8 bases for V and 5 bases for J; bases not matched to a gene: 7. The CDR3 is made up of 13 amino acids. CDR3 in amino acids: CASGGTREETQYF. CDR3 bases: TGTGCCAGCGGGGGGACTAGGGAGGAGACCCAGTACTTC.

V usage is TRBV24-1 and J usage is TRBJ2-3; the D is unclear. The germline V gene has CDR1 KGHDR and CDR2 SFDVKD. The length of the CDR3 is 15 residues. V was pared by 4 bases and J by 3 bases, with 13 bases between. The CDR3 spells CATSEPSDGTDTQYF. The DNA for the CDR3 is TGTGCCACCAGTGAGCCCAGCGATGGGACAGATACGCAGTATTTT.